The 8 T cell receptor beta chains given below trace back to one sample, sequenced in a study of blood T cell repertoires in COVID-19. Method: immunoSEQ multiplex PCR; TCRdb's copy keeps in-frame clones and lacks some. The sample has more than 10,000 clones, nearly 90% seen once; the top ten hold 10%. The sequenced material came from peripheral blood. These receptors all come from a human donor in a cohort sampled during active COVID-19.

The V call is TRBV29-1, the J call TRBJ2-2, with D perhaps matching TRBD2 (7 bases). Germline values: CDR1 SQVTM, CDR2 ANQGSEA. The CDR3 consists of 14 residues. V lost 6 bases and J lost 7, with 18 bases in between. This CDR3 reads CSVIRGAQGGELFF. The CDR3 DNA reads as TGCAGCGTCATCCGGGGGGCGCAAGGCGGGGAGCTGTTTTTT.

The V call is TRBV11-1, the J call TRBJ2-3; perhaps TRBD1 as D (8 bases). The CDR3 is made up of 16 amino acids. Germline V gene sequence: CDR1 SGHAT, CDR2 FQDESV (reference sequence). Trimming took 5 bases from V and 6 from J, leaving 21 bases between them. The CDR3 DNA is TGTGCCAGCAGCCCCCGAGAGTCACAGGGGGGGGATACGCAGTATTTT. Translating gives CASSPRESQGGDTQYF.

The genes are TRBV24-1 and TRBJ1-3, with 9 positions matching TRBD1. Germline CDR1 is KGHDR and CDR2 is SFDVKD. Germline trimming cut 5 bases from V and 2 bases from J; bases unmatched to any gene: 9. This CDR3 contains 17 residues. The DNA of the CDR3 is TGTGCCACCAGTGCCCCCACCGGGACAGGGCCTGGAAACACCATATATTTT. It is translated as CATSAPTGTGPGNTIYF.

The J gene is TRBJ2-7, the V gene TRBV5-1; 8 bases fit TRBD1. Losses at the gene ends were 5 bases for V and 0 bases for J; bases not matched to a gene: 7. The CDR3 runs 15 residues. Germline V gives CDR1 SGHRS, CDR2 YFSETQ. CDR3: CASSPMTGVSYEQYF. CDR3 in DNA: TGCGCCAGCAGTCCGATGACAGGGGTCTCCTACGAGCAGTACTTC.

This clone has a single count. This chain connects TRBV18 to TRBJ1-1; no clear D. Germline CDR1 is KGHSH and CDR2 is LQKENI. Trimming removed 3 bases from V and 2 bases from J, with 16 bases in between. This CDR3 region has 16 residues. The CDR3 nucleotides are TGTGCCAGCTCACCTTCTACAATGGTTAGCAACACTGAAGCTTTCTTT. Its translation is CASSPSTMVSNTEAFF.

The chain uses TRBV18 and TRBJ2-7, with D perhaps matching TRBD1 (6 bases). Germline-derived CDR1 and CDR2 are KGHSH and LQKENI. CDR3 length: 13 amino acids. V lost 3 bases and J lost 3, with 9 bases in between. The CDR3 region is CASSPEGDYEQYF. DNA for the CDR3: TGTGCCAGCTCACCTGAGGGGGACTACGAGCAGTACTTC. The full variable domain, with the rest looked up from reference TRBV18 and TRBJ2-7, is NAGVMQNPRHLVRRRGQEARLRCSPMKGHSHVYWYRQLPEEGLKFMVYLQKENIIDESGMPKERFSAEFPKEGPSILRIQQVVRGDSAAYFCASSPEGDYEQYFGPGTRLTVT.

V and J are TRBV5-1 and TRBJ2-5; 7 positions agree with TRBD2. With 1 base clipped from V and 2 bases from J, the junction kept 5 bases outside the gene matches. This CDR3 spans 15 amino acids. In germline, CDR1 is SGHRS, CDR2 YFSETQ. In DNA form, the CDR3 reads TGCGCCAGCAGCTTGAGTTGGGGGGGTCAAGAGACCCAGTACTTC. Translated, it gives CASSLSWGGQETQYF.

The rearrangement joins TRBV18 to TRBJ2-1; 10 bases line up with TRBD2. Germline CDR1 and CDR2: KGHSH and LQKENI. CDR3 length: 17 amino acids. V dropped 3 bases and J dropped 0; count of bases not matched to a gene: 5. Written as DNA, the CDR3 is TGTGCCAGCTCACCTAGCGGGGGGCTGAGCTCCTACAATGAGCAGTTCTTC. As protein: CASSPSGGLSSYNEQFF.